A selection of T cell receptor beta chains follows, all from one sample in a study of naive and memory T cell subsets. TCRdb ran MiXCR on the UMI-ligation and nested PCR reads and lists one entry per CDR3 protein. The profile shows tens of thousands of distinct CDR3 sequences, around 12% of them singletons. Sequenced input: central memory CD4+ T cells from blood. The source of these receptors is a human donor in good health. Each CDR3 is given with its conserved first and last residue. The order of the fields is D gene, clone size, J gene, V gene, CDR3 protein, CDR3 DNA. D genes are given only for firm matches. A clone size is listed for some rows: how often the clone was seen (once, few, many), or a class if it is expanded.

>TRBD1|NA|TRBJ1-1|TRBV30
CAWTAQGGAREAFF
TGTGCCTGGACCGCACAGGGGGGGGCGCGTGAAGCTTTCTTT
>NA|NA|TRBJ1-2|TRBV7-2
CASSSQINTDSYTF
TGTGCCAGCAGCTCCCAAATCAACACCGACAGTTACACCTTC
>NA|many|TRBJ2-1|TRBV7-6
CASSLYPYNEQFF
TGTGCCAGCAGCTTGTACCCCTACAATGAGCAGTTCTTC
>TRBD1|NA|TRBJ2-1|TRBV28
CASSSLTGTYNEQFF
TGTGCCAGCAGTTCCCTGACAGGGACCTACAATGAGCAGTTCTTC
>NA|few|TRBJ2-7|TRBV20-1
CSARDSGYEQYF
TGCAGTGCTAGAGATAGCGGCTACGAGCAGTACTTC
>NA|NA|TRBJ1-1|TRBV21-1
CASSARQGTGTEAFF
TGTGCCAGCAGCGCCCGACAGGGGACTGGCACTGAAGCTTTCTTT
>TRBD2|NA|TRBJ2-7|TRBV4-1
CASSQEPSGRYEQYF
TGCGCCAGCAGCCAAGAGCCCAGCGGGAGATACGAGCAGTACTTC
>TRBD2|many|TRBJ2-1|TRBV20-1
CSASPLAGVGEQFF
TGCAGTGCTAGTCCCCTAGCGGGGGTGGGTGAGCAGTTCTTC
>TRBD1|NA|TRBJ2-1|TRBV11-2
CASRKTPGTGGLHEQFF
TGTGCCAGCAGAAAAACCCCCGGGACAGGGGGCCTGCATGAGCAGTTCTTC
>NA|many|TRBJ1-3|TRBV20-1
CSAGGLRDRFSGNTIYF
TGCAGTGCTGGGGGTCTAAGAGACAGGTTCTCTGGAAACACCATATATTTT
>NA|NA|TRBJ2-7|TRBV6-2/TRBV6-3
CASSAHLASEQYF
TGTGCCAGCAGTGCCCATCTAGCGAGCGAGCAGTACTTC
>NA|NA|TRBJ2-5|TRBV20-1
CSASPREWQETQYF
TGCAGTGCTAGTCCCCGGGAGTGGCAAGAGACCCAGTACTTC
>TRBD1|many|TRBJ1-6|TRBV28
CASSPTGTDNSPLHF
TGTGCCAGCAGTCCAACCGGGACAGATAATTCACCCCTCCACTTT
>NA|few|TRBJ1-6|TRBV18
CASSPGNNSPLHF
TGTGCCAGCTCACCAGGCAATAATTCACCCCTCCACTTT
>NA|few|TRBJ2-1|TRBV12-3/TRBV12-4
CASSSGSGSYNEQFF
TGTGCCAGCAGTTCTGGGAGCGGGTCCTACAATGAGCAGTTCTTC
>NA|few|TRBJ1-4|TRBV28
CASSGGFNEKLFF
TGTGCCAGCAGCGGGGGCTTTAATGAAAAACTGTTTTTT
>TRBD2|many|TRBJ2-1|TRBV3-1
CASSQGSSGTGNEQFF
TGTGCCAGCAGCCAAGGTTCCAGCGGGACCGGCAATGAGCAGTTCTTC
>TRBD2|few|TRBJ2-3|TRBV6-2/TRBV6-3
CASSDGLAGETDTQYF
TGTGCCAGCAGTGACGGACTAGCGGGAGAGACAGATACGCAGTATTTT
>TRBD2|NA|TRBJ2-1|TRBV4-1
CASSQVGLAHNEQFF
TGCGCCAGCAGCCAAGTGGGACTAGCTCACAATGAGCAGTTCTTC
>NA|many|TRBJ2-5|TRBV10-1
CASTREGREREAQYF
TGCGCCAGCACCCGAGAAGGGCGGGAAAGAGAGGCCCAGTACTTC
>NA|few|TRBJ1-1|TRBV5-3
CARSYDWDTEAFF
TGTGCCAGAAGTTACGATTGGGACACTGAAGCTTTCTTT
>TRBD1|NA|TRBJ1-2|TRBV7-6
CASSADRGGHGYTF
TGTGCCAGCAGCGCGGACAGGGGAGGTCATGGCTACACCTTC
>NA|many|TRBJ2-5|TRBV6-5
CASSYPGSQETQYF
TGTGCCAGCAGTTATCCCGGGTCCCAAGAGACCCAGTACTTC
>NA|medium-sized|TRBJ1-2|TRBV9
CASSVEEGTNYGYTF
TGTGCCAGCAGCGTAGAGGAAGGGACGAACTATGGCTACACCTTC
>NA|NA|TRBJ2-1|TRBV18
CASSPSRYNEQFF
TGTGCCAGCTCACCGTCCAGATACAATGAGCAGTTCTTC
>NA|NA|TRBJ2-1|TRBV20-1
CSAIALGNEQFF
TGCAGTGCTATAGCTCTGGGAAATGAGCAGTTCTTC
>TRBD1|few|TRBJ1-3|TRBV12-3/TRBV12-4
CASSGGTGGFDTIYF
TGTGCCAGCAGCGGCGGGACAGGCGGTTTCGACACCATATATTTT
>NA|few|TRBJ1-2|TRBV20-1
CSATQLRLYGYTF
TGCAGTGCTACACAGCTCCGACTCTATGGCTACACCTTC
>NA|NA|TRBJ1-1|TRBV29-1
CSVGGIEAFF
TGCAGCGTGGGGGGGATCGAAGCTTTCTTT
>TRBD1|NA|TRBJ1-1|TRBV5-4
CASSRGQGASYTEAFF
TGTGCCAGCAGCCGGGGACAGGGGGCGTCGTACACTGAAGCTTTCTTT
>TRBD2|many|TRBJ2-7|TRBV6-1
CASTGLAGTYEQYF
TGTGCCAGCACTGGACTAGCGGGAACCTACGAGCAGTACTTC
>NA|many|TRBJ2-2|TRBV7-9
CASSFREITGELFF
TGTGCCAGCAGCTTCCGGGAAATCACCGGGGAGCTGTTTTTT
>NA|NA|TRBJ1-5|TRBV6-1
CASSDGSYSNQPQNF
TGTGCCAGCAGTGACGGTAGTTATAGCAATCAGCCCCAGAATTTT
>TRBD1|NA|TRBJ1-1|TRBV29-1
CSAGTGAYDEAFF
TGCAGCGCCGGGACAGGGGCCTATGATGAAGCTTTCTTT
>TRBD2|few|TRBJ2-1|TRBV5-1
CASSLLAETYSYNEQFF
TGCGCCAGCAGCTTACTAGCGGAGACCTACTCCTACAATGAGCAGTTCTTC
>TRBD1|many|TRBJ2-3|TRBV24-1
CATQGQGRTDTQYF
TGTGCCACCCAAGGACAGGGACGGACAGATACGCAGTATTTT
>TRBD1|NA|TRBJ1-1|TRBV29-1
CSGATGYTEAFF
TGCAGCGGAGCGACAGGGTACACTGAAGCTTTCTTT
>TRBD2|NA|TRBJ2-1|TRBV5-1
CASSTGGASGRNEQFF
TGCGCCAGCAGCACTGGTGGGGCTAGCGGGAGGAATGAGCAGTTCTTC
>TRBD1|NA|TRBJ2-7|TRBV5-1
CASSLGTGIHEQYF
TGCGCCAGCAGCTTGGGGACAGGGATCCACGAGCAGTACTTC
>NA|many|TRBJ1-2|TRBV12-3/TRBV12-4
CASSPGLYGYTF
TGTGCCAGCAGTCCGGGACTCTATGGCTACACCTTC
>NA|NA|TRBJ1-1|TRBV9
CASSNRAGNTEAFF
TGTGCCAGCAGCAACAGGGCCGGTAACACTGAAGCTTTCTTT
>NA|few|TRBJ2-5|TRBV5-1
CASSLRLVPETQYF
TGCGCCAGCAGCTTGAGACTAGTCCCCGAGACCCAGTACTTC
>NA|many|TRBJ2-3|TRBV5-1
CASSLGRLADTQYF
TGCGCCAGCAGCTTGGGGCGGCTCGCAGATACGCAGTATTTT
>NA|few|TRBJ1-4|TRBV7-9
CASSSERLNEKLFF
TGTGCCAGCAGCTCGGAGCGGCTTAATGAAAAACTGTTTTTT
>NA|NA|TRBJ2-1|TRBV3-1
CASSRGGWEQFF
TGTGCCAGCAGTCGGGGAGGTTGGGAGCAGTTCTTC
>NA|few|TRBJ1-3|TRBV20-1
CSAMGGNTIYF
TGCAGTGCTATGGGTGGAAACACCATATATTTT
>TRBD2|many|TRBJ2-5|TRBV29-1
CSLSSGRTETQYF
TGCAGCCTATCTAGCGGGAGAACGGAGACCCAGTACTTC
>NA|few|TRBJ1-5|TRBV6-2/TRBV6-3
CASSTGAYSNQPQHF
TGTGCCAGCAGTACGGGGGCCTATAGCAATCAGCCCCAGCATTTT
>TRBD1|few|TRBJ1-6|TRBV7-2
CASSGDSSYNSPLHF
TGTGCCAGCAGCGGGGACAGCTCCTATAATTCACCCCTCCACTTT
>TRBD1|few|TRBJ2-7|TRBV11-2
CASSLGQVSSYEQYF
TGTGCCAGCAGCTTGGGACAGGTTAGCTCCTACGAGCAGTACTTC
>NA|many|TRBJ1-6|TRBV7-8
CASSLSPGSSPLHF
TGTGCCAGCAGCTTATCCCCAGGGAGTTCACCCCTCCACTTT
>NA|NA|TRBJ2-1|TRBV5-1
CASSYTGSQYNEQFF
TGCGCCAGCAGCTATACAGGGTCCCAGTACAATGAGCAGTTCTTC
>NA|few|TRBJ2-7|TRBV6-5
CASSYRTPQSYEQYF
TGTGCCAGCAGTTACAGGACACCCCAGAGCTACGAGCAGTACTTC
>NA|few|TRBJ1-3|TRBV27
CASSLSYGNRNTIYF
TGTGCCAGCAGTTTATCTTATGGTAATAGAAACACCATATATTTT
>NA|NA|TRBJ2-5|TRBV24-1
CATSEESTPKETQYF
TGTGCCACCAGTGAGGAGTCGACCCCCAAAGAGACCCAGTACTTC